This record covers a single T cell receptor (beta chain). These data are taken from a study of OX40 agonist ivuxolimab in advanced cancers. Produced via immunoSEQ multiplex PCR; TCRdb's table is partial and in-frame only. The table lists nearly 45,000 clones, more than 80% of them singletons. V was cut by 8 bases and J by 0 bases, with 14 bases left in between. Germline V gene lookup returns CDR1 SNHLY and CDR2 FYNNEI. The CDR3 is 15 residues long. This receptor was taken from an adult with an advanced solid tumor such as melanoma, head and neck, liver or kidney cancer. The sequencing here drew on CD4+ or CD8+ T cells sorted from blood, taken in a trial of the OX40 agonist ivuxolimab. V is TRBV2 and J is TRBJ1-5; tentatively, D is TRBD1 (5 bases). CDR3 region: CASDQGTYSNQPQHF. For the CDR3, the DNA is TGTGCCAGCGACCAGGGCACTTATAGCAATCAGCCCCAGCATTTT.